The clone carrying this T cell receptor (beta chain) was recorded many times. The CDR3 is 16 residues long. J lost 4 bases, V lost 4 bases, and 12 bases had no gene match. The germline CDR1 and CDR2 sequences are SGHAT and FQNNGV. The sample comes from a study of breast tumors, draining lymph nodes, adjacent tissues. Each CDR3 protein gets one entry after TCRdb re-called the multiplex PCR reads with MiXCR. The data show around 150,000 distinct CDR3 sequences, 20% to 25% seen once. Samples came from axillary lymph nodes draining the breast cancer. The sequenced material came from axillary lymph node tissue. The TCR originated in a female donor with breast cancer. Some clones in this sample may be carry-over from other donors' samples. The chain carries TRBV11-2 and TRBJ2-5; 7 nucleotides agree with TRBD1. In DNA, the CDR3 is TGTGCCAGCAGCTCCCCCCGTACACAGGGGTTAGAGACCCAGTACTTC. It yields the protein CASSSPRTQGLETQYF.